This T cell receptor (beta chain) derives from a study of control samples from healthy donors and cancer patients. Data came from immunoSEQ multiplex PCR; TCRdb stores just in-frame clones and leaves some out. The sample yields hundreds of thousands of clones, roughly 82% seen once. The V gene's germline CDR1 is SGHRS and CDR2 YFSETQ. CDR3 length equals 17 residues. Trimming took 0 bases from V and 3 from J, leaving 16 bases between them. This TCR was sampled from a woman aged 60-75 years with lung cancer. V usage is TRBV5-1 and J usage is TRBJ1-3, with D unresolved. The material sequenced was PBMCs. The CDR3 protein is CASSLVAGEFRGNTIYF. As DNA, the CDR3 is TGCGCCAGCAGCTTGGTTGCCGGGGAGTTTCGTGGAAACACCATATATTTT.